This T cell receptor beta chain appears in the sequencing data of a study of CD8 T cells in Susac syndrome. With random hexamers, 0.5 to 1 ug RNA was reverse transcribed. An immunoSEQ multiplex PCR amplified TCR beta CDR3 over 54 Vbeta and 13 Jbeta. TCRdb reprocessed the immunoSEQ multiplex PCR reads via MiXCR and lists one record per CDR3 protein. Of about 250,000 distinct CDR3 sequences listed, just over 90% are singletons. FACS enriched CD8+ TEMRA cells, while bulk CD8+ and CD4+ were negatively isolated. CDR3 length: 15 amino acids. V lost 0 bases and J 7 bases, leaving 15 bases between the germline ends. CDR1 and CDR2 (germline): SNHLY, FYNNEI.

The receptor was isolated from a human donor with multiple sclerosis. The specimen sequenced was CD4+ T cells from PBMCs. The chain has TRBV2 and TRBJ1-2, with no clear D. CDR3 in amino acids: CASSEAGLPGPGYTF. The CDR3 bases are TGTGCCAGCAGTGAAGCGGGCCTCCCCGGTCCTGGCTACACCTTC.